In this sample, the clone carrying this T cell receptor (beta chain) turned up once. No antigen is known for it. This sample is drawn from a study of shared clonotypes between healthy human individuals. The data were produced by immunoSEQ multiplex PCR, yet TCRdb's version contains in-frame clones alone and is incomplete. The sample includes 950,000 to 1,100,000 clones, about 75% of them seen just once. Unmatched junction bases numbered 1, after V lost 1 base and J lost 1 base. Germline CDR1 MNHEY, CDR2 SVGAGI. The CDR3 contains 16 residues. Whole-study results and caveats: Sequencing depth was predicted to influence how clonotypes are shared among donors. Of the naive CD4 clonotypes, roughly 5% were shared across several donors. Compared with memory subsets, naive subsets generally had larger estimated richness.

The receptor's source is a man aged 18 to 29 in good health. Sequenced input: memory CD4+ T cells sorted from blood. As to subset: CD45RA-negative fraction. The chain is built from TRBV6-5 and TRBJ2-6; TRBD1 matches 7 bases. As DNA, the CDR3 is TGTGCCAGCAGTTACTGGGACAGTTCTGGGGCCAACGTCCTGACTTTC. The encoded protein is CASSYWDSSGANVLTF.